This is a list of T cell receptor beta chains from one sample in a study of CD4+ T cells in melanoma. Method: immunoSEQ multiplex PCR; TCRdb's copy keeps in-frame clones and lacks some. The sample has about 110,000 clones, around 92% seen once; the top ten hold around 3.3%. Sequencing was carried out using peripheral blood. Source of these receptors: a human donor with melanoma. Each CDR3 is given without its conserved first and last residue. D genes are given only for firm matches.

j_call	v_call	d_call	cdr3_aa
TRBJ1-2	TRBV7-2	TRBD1	ASSSTMGQGRNYGYT
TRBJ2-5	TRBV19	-	ASSIAEGETQY
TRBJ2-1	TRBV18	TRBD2	ASSPGSGGAGVEQF
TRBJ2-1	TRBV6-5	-	ASRYYSGSYNEQF
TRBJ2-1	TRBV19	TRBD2	ASTFGTSAYNEQF
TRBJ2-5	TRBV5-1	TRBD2	ASSDRSGGETQY
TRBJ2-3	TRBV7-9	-	ASSLQVRTLRLDTQY
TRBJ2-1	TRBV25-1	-	ASKLPGADEQF
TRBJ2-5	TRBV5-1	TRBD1	ASNHQGAQRETQY
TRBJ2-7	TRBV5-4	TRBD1	ASSLGTGEKQY
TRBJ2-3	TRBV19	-	ALGNTQY
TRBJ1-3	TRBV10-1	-	ASSPIGQVVATSGNTIY
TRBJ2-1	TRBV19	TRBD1	ASRQIGQGKDEQF
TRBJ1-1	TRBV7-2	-	ASSSTGSGGTEAF
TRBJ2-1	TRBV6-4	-	ASSEEADRRKQF
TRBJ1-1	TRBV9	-	ASSVVTASEAF
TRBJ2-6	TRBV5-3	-	ARSLGGSGANVLT
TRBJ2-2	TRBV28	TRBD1	ASSLSDRGPGELF
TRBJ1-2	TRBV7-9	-	ASSFEGTNYGYT
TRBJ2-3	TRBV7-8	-	ASSLVGGATDTQY
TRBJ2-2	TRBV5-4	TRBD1	ASSPIPTGITGELF
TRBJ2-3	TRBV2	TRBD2	ASHPGLVVDTQY
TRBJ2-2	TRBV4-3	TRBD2	ASSQVGGGAGNTGELF
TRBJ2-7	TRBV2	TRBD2	ASLQGPSGGHYEQY
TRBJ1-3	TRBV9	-	ASSVGEGWTIY
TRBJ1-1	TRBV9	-	ASSVDGTDTEAF
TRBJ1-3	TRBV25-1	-	ASTESAGNTIY
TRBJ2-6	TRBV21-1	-	ASSKVDRRDNSGANVLT
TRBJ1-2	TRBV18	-	ASSPDRYYGYT
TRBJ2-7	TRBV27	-	ASSLTAVRYEQY
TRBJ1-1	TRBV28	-	ATENTEAF
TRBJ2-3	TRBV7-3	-	ASSPKPTDTQY
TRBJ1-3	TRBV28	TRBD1	ASRTGGSGNTIY
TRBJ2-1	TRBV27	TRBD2	ASSLPRLAGDFNEQF
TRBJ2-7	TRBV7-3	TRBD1	ASSPTGGQGEQY
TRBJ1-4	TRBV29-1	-	SARQPYNEKLF
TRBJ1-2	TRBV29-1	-	SVETTPYGYT
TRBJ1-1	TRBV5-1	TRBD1	ASSPGQPNTEAF
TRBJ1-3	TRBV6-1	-	ASSEISGNTIY
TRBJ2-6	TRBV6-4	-	ASPGANVLT
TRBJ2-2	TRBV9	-	ASSPRQRNTGELF
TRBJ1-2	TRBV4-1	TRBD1	ASSQEPGQGFGYT
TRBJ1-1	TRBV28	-	ASKIQGAAF
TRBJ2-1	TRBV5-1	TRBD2	ASSSSGGFIAEQF
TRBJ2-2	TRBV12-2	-	AERFPGLGPGELF
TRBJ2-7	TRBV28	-	ASSLPDSGEQY
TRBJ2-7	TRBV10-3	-	AIRVNDEQY
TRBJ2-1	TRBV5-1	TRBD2	ASSIAGVSYNEQF
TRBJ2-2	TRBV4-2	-	ASSQPVSWELF
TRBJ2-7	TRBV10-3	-	AISEGLDLYEQY
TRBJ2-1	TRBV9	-	ASGGATYNEQF
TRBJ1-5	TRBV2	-	ASKGDDNQPQH
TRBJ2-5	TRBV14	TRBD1	ASSQEGTVSHQETQY
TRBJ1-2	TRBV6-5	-	ASSYSQTYYGYT
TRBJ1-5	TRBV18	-	ASSPTAGVNNQPQH
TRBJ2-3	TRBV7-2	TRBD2	ASSLDLAGATDTQY
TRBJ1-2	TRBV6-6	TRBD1	ASSDRAYGYT
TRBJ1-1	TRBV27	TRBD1	ASANPDHRGTRNTEAF
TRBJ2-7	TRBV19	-	ASSTSGRPYEQY
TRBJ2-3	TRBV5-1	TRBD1	ASSTDRFRGDTQY